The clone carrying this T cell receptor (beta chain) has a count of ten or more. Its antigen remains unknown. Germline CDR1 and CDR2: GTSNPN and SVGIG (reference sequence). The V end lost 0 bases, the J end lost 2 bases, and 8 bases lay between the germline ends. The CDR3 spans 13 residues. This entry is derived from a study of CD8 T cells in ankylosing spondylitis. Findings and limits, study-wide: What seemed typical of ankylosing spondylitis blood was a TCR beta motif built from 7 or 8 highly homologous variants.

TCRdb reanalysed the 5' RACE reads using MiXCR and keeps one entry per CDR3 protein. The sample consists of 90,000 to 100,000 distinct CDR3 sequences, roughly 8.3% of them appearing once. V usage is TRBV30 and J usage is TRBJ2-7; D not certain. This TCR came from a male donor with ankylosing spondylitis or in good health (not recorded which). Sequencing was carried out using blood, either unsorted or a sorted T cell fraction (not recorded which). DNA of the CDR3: TGTGCCTGGAGTGTCTCGGGCCCCTACGAGCAGTACTTC. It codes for CAWSVSGPYEQYF.